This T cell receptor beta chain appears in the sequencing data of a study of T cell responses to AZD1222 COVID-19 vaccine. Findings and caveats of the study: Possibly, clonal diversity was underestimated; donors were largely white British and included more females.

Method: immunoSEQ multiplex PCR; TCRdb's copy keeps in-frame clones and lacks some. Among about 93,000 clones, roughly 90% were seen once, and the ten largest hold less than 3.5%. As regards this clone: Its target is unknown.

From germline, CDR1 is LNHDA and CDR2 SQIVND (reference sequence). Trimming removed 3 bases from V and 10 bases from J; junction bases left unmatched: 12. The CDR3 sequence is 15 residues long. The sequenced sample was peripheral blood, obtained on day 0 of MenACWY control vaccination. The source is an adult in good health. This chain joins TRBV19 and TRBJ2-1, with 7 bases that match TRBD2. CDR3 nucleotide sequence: TGTGCCAGTAGTATTTATAGCGGGCTAAGATCAGAGCAGTTCTTC. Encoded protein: CASSIYSGLRSEQFF.